This TCR beta chain is from a study of CD8 T cells in Susac syndrome. This CDR3 spans 13 amino acids. Trimming removed 6 bases at V and 2 bases at J, with 10 bases between. Germline values: CDR1 MNHEY, CDR2 SMNVEV (reference sequence). RNA amounts of 0.5 to 1 ug underwent reverse transcription with random hexamers. Across 54 Vbeta and 13 Jbeta, TCR beta CDR3 was amplified with immunoSEQ multiplex PCR. MiXCR, applied by TCRdb to the immunoSEQ multiplex PCR reads, yields one record per CDR3 protein. The sample lists about 200,000 distinct CDR3 sequences; about 94% were seen once. Study outcomes and limitations: The study conceded that relatively few individuals underwent its TCR sequencing and HLA analysis.

With respect to this clonotype: Its antigen is currently unknown.

Material: CD4+ T cells from PBMCs. This receptor was identified in a human donor in good health. V and J are TRBV27 and TRBJ1-2, with D perhaps matching TRBD1 (6 bases). The CDR3 DNA reads as TGTGCCAGCAGAGAAGGGACAAACTATGGCTACACCTTC. Residues: CASREGTNYGYTF.